This T cell receptor beta chain is from a study of control samples from healthy donors and cancer patients. Trimming shortened V by 7 bases and J by 1 base, and 14 bases separated the two germline ends. The CDR3 runs 15 residues. Germline CDR1 MNHEY, CDR2 SVGAGI. The repertoire was sequenced with immunoSEQ multiplex PCR; TCRdb's copy has only in-frame clones and lacks some. There are roughly 130,000 clones in the sample; roughly 92% occur only once, and approximately 10% lies in the top ten. This chain connects TRBV6-5 to TRBJ1-5; D is undetermined. This receptor was identified in a man aged 30 to 39 in good health. The sequenced material came from blood. The CDR3, as DNA: TGTGCCAGCACTATCGGATTAGGGAGCAATCAGCCCCAGCATTTT. It specifies CASTIGLGSNQPQHF.